This T cell receptor (beta chain) is from a study of neurological immune-mediated disorders. Broader study findings: HTLV-1-associated myelopathy showed the most TCR clonal expansion; multiple sclerosis the least, below healthy controls. No expanded-clone CDR3 amino acid sequence recurred across subjects, suggesting private TCR-beta repertoires.

This CDR3 is 14 amino acids long. Germline V gene sequence: CDR1 SGHTA, CDR2 FQGNSA. Trimming removed 6 bases from V and 2 bases from J; junction bases left unmatched: 4. There are many counts of this clonotype. Its antigen is undetermined. The yield of each sequencing run was over 160 million TCR-beta sequences from 15-18 subjects. TCRdb processed the 5' RACE reads anew with MiXCR; each CDR3 protein has one entry. The sample has tens of thousands of distinct CDR3 sequences, 3.6% seen once. Stored at -80 C, 2 million PBMCs were the source of the unsorted libraries. V and J are TRBV7-2 and TRBJ1-2; 9 bases are shared with TRBD1. Sequencing used PBMCs. This TCR derives from a man aged 30-40 years with multiple sclerosis. CDR3 in amino acids: CASRRTGDNYGYTF. CDR3 coding DNA: TGTGCCAGCAGACGGACAGGGGACAACTATGGCTACACCTTC.